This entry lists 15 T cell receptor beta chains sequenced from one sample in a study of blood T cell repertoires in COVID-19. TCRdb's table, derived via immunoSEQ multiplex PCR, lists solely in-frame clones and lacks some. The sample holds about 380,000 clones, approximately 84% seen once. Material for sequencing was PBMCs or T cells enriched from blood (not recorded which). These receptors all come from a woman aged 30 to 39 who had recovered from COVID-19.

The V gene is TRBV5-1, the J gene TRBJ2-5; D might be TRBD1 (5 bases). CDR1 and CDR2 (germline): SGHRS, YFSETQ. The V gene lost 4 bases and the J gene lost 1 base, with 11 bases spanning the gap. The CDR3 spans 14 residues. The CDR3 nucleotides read TGCGCCAGCAGCGTACAGGCGATCCAAGAGACCCAGTACTTC. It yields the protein CASSVQAIQETQYF.

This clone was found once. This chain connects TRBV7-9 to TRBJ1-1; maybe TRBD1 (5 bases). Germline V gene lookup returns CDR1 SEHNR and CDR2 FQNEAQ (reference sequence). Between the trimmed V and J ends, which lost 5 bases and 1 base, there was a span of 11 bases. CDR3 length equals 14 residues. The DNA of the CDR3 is TGTGCCAGCAGCCCAGGGCGCTCGAACACTGAAGCTTTCTTT. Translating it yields CASSPGRSNTEAFF.

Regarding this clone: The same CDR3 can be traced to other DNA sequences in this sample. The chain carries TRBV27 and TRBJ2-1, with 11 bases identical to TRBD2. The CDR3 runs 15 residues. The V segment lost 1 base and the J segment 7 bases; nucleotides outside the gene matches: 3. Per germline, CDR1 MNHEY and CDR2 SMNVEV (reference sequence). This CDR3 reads CASSLLAGGLNEQFF. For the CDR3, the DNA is TGTGCCAGCAGTTTATTAGCGGGGGGGCTTAATGAGCAGTTCTTC.

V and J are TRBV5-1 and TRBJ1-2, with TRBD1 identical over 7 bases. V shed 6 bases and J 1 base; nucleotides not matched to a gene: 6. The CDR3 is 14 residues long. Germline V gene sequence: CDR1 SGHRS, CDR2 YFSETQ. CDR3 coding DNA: TGCGCCAGCACCAGGACAGGCGATAACTATGGCTACACCTTC. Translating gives CASTRTGDNYGYTF.

Here the CDR3 DNA reads TGTGCCAGCAGCCAAAACCTGGACAGAGAGACCCAGTACTTC. This sequence encodes CASSQNLDRETQYF. V is TRBV3-1 (or the pseudogene TRBV3-2) and J is TRBJ2-5; TRBD1 is a possible D gene (6 bases). CDR1 and CDR2 (germline): LGHDT, YNNKEL (reference sequence). V gave up 2 bases and J gave up 4 bases, with 11 bases separating them. The CDR3 runs to 14 residues.

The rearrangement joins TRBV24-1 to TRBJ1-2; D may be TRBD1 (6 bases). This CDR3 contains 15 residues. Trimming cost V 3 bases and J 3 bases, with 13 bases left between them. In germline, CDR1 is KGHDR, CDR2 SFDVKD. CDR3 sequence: CATSDPGRGHYGYTF. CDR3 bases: TGTGCCACCAGTGATCCAGGGCGGGGGCACTATGGCTACACCTTC.

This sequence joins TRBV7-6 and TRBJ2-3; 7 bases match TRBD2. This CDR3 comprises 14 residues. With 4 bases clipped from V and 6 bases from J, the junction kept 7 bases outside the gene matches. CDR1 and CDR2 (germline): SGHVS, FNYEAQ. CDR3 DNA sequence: TGTGCCAGCAGCTCCCCAGTCGGGGGGGATACGCAGTATTTT. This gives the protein CASSSPVGGDTQYF.

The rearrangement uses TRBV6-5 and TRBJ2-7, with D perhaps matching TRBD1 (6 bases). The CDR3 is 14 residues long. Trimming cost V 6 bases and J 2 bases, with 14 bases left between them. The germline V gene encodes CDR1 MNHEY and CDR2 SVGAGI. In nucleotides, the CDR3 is TGTGCCAGCAGACGTCGTACAGGGCCCTACGAGCAGTACTTC. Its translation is CASRRRTGPYEQYF.

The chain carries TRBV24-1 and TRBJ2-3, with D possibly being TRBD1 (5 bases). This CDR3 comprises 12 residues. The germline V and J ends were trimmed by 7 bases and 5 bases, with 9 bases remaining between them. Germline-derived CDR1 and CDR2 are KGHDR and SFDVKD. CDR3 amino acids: CATSLTGDTQYF. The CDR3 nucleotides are TGTGCCACCAGCCTTACAGGAGATACGCAGTATTTT.

The CDR3 DNA reads TGCGCCAGCAGTCAATCGCCTGACGGTTCAGCGGGGCCGACTTACAATGAGCAGTTCTTC. Protein: CASSQSPDGSAGPTYNEQFF. This chain uses TRBV23-1 with TRBJ2-1; TRBD2 matches 7 bases. TRBV23-1 is known as an ORF, though its function is uncertain. The CDR3 sequence is 20 residues long. V lost 0 bases, J lost 4 bases, and 18 bases stayed unmatched.

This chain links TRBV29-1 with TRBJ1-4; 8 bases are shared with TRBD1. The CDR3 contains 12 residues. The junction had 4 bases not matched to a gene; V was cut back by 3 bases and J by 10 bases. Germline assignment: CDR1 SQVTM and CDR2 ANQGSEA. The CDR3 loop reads CSVEGTGLKLFF. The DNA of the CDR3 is TGCAGCGTTGAGGGGACAGGTCTAAAACTGTTTTTT.

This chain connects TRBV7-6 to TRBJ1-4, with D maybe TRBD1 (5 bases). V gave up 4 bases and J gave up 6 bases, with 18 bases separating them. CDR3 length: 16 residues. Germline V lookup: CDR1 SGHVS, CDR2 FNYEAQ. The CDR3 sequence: CASSSPRGDPDEKLFF. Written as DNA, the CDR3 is TGTGCCAGCAGCTCACCACGGGGGGACCCCGATGAAAAACTGTTTTTT. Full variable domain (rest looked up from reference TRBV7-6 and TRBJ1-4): GAGVSQSPRYKVTKRGQDVALRCDPISGHVSLYWYRQALGQGPEFLTYFNYEAQQDKSGLPNDRFSAERPEGSISTLTIQRTEQRDSAMYRCASSSPRGDPDEKLFFGSGTQLSVL.

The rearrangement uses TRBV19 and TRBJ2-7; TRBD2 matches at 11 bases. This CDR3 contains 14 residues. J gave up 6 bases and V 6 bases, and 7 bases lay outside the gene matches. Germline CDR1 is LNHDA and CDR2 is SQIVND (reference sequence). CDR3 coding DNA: TGTGCCAGTAGCAATAGCGGGGGGGCGCCCGAGCAGTACTTC. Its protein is CASSNSGGAPEQYF. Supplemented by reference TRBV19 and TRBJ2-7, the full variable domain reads DGGITQSPKYLFRKEGQNVTLSCEQNLNHDAMYWYRQDPGQGLRLIYYSQIVNDFQKGDIAEGYSVSREKKESFPLTVTSAQKNPTAFYLCASSNSGGAPEQYFGPGTRLTVT.

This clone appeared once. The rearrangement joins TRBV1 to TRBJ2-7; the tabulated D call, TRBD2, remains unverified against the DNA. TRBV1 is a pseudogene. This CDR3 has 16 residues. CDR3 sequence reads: CTSSQDRGLDSYEQYF. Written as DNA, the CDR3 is TGCACCAGCAGCCAAGATCGGGGACTAGACTCCTACGAGCAGTACTTC.

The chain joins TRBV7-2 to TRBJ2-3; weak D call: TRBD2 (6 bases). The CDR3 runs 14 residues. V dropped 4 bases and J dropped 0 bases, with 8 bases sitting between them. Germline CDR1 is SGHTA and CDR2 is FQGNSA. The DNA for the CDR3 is TGTGCCAGCAGCTCGGGACTGAGCACAGATACGCAGTATTTT. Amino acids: CASSSGLSTDTQYF.